This entry concerns a single T cell receptor beta chain. Its antigen is as yet unknown. This record comes from a study of OX40 agonist ivuxolimab in advanced cancers. Study-level results: Expanded clones belonging to CD8+ T cells outnumbered, on average, those of CD4+. In the 0.1-3.0 mg/kg groups, partial responders showed among the lowest expansion. CD4+ and CD8+ blood T cells expanded clonally by week 6 at 0.1 to 3.0 mg/kg.

Per germline, CDR1 WSHSY and CDR2 SAAADI. Trimming stripped 2 bases from V and 6 bases from J, with 14 bases between. The CDR3 sequence is 15 residues long. The table came from immunoSEQ multiplex PCR; TCRdb's copy has only in-frame clones and leaves some out. Of tens of thousands of clones detected, 80% to 90% appear once; the ten largest clones hold more than 9%. Specimen: CD4+ or CD8+ T cells sorted from blood, collected in a trial of the OX40 agonist ivuxolimab. The chain couples TRBV10-2 to TRBJ2-1; D might be TRBD2 (6 bases). The sequence derives from an adult with an advanced solid tumor such as melanoma, head and neck, liver or kidney cancer. CDR3 nucleotide sequence: TGCGCCAGCAGTGAGCGTCGGACTACCACCAATGAGCAGTTCTTC. This gives the protein CASSERRTTTNEQFF.